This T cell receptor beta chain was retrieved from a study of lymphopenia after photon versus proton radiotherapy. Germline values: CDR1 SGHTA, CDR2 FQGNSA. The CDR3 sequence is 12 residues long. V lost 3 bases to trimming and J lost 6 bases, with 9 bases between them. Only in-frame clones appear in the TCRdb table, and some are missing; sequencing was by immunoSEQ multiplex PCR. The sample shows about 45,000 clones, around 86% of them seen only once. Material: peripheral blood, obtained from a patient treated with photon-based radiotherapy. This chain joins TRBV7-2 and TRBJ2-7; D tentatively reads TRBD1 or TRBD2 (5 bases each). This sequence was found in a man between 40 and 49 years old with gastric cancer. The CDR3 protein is CASSLRGGEQYF. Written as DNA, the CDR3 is TGTGCCAGCAGCTTGAGGGGTGGCGAGCAGTACTTC. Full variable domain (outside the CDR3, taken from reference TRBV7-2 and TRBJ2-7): GAGVSQSPSNKVTEKGKDVELRCDPISGHTALYWYRQSLGQGLEFLIYFQGNSAPDKSGLPSDRFSAERTGGSVSTLTIQRTQQEDSAVYLCASSLRGGEQYFGPGTRLTVT.